Each of the 15 T cell receptor beta chains below was sequenced from the same sample in a study of post-analysis software for immune sequencing data. The study's findings and limits: Patients showed TRBV5-6, TRBV5-1 and TRBV20-1 among about five TRBV segments more frequent than in controls.

Researchers reported that TCR beta cDNA libraries carried unique molecular identifiers. TCRdb fed the PCR reads into MiXCR, producing one record per CDR3 protein. The sample holds about 820,000 distinct CDR3 sequences, about 57% seen once. Their target antigens are unknown. What was sequenced was blood. The source is a girl aged 5-17 years with multiple sclerosis.

CDR3 region: CASSLAPVWYGYTF. The CDR3 DNA is TGTGCCAGCAGTCTCGCCCCGGTATGGTATGGCTACACCTTC. This chain joins TRBV12-3 or TRBV12-4 and TRBJ1-2; D unclear. V lost 5 bases, J lost 5 bases, and 15 bases lay in between. This CDR3 has 14 residues.

The chain couples TRBV25-1 to TRBJ2-1, with a tentative D call TRBD1 (5 bases). This CDR3 contains 15 residues. Deletions cut 8 bases from V and 5 bases from J, with 19 bases between. Germline assignment: CDR1 MGHDK and CDR2 SYGVNS. For the CDR3, the DNA is TGTGCCAGCGGACGTGGGTCAGGGAATCACAATGAGCAGTTCTTC. Translation: CASGRGSGNHNEQFF.

On this clonotype: The junction does not match germline at one end; this may be a read error. The gene calls are TRBV4-1 and TRBJ2-7; either TRBD1 or TRBD2 may fit D (5 bases each). Germline CDR1 MGHRA, CDR2 YSYEKL. This CDR3 is 15 amino acids long. This chain's CDR3 is CASSHPGPTTYKQYF. The CDR3 nucleotides are TGCGCCAGCAGCCACCCGGGACCGACTACCTACAAGCAGTACTTC.

This chain joins TRBV20-1 and TRBJ2-1; D gene ambiguous. This CDR3 comprises 14 residues. Per the germline V gene, CDR1 is DFQATT and CDR2 is SNEGSKA (reference sequence). Trimming left V 3 bases short and J 3 bases short, with 12 bases between. The CDR3 DNA reads as TGCAGTGCTAGTGGCGGCGGTGGCTACAATGAGCAGTTCTTC. Translating it yields CSASGGGGYNEQFF.

This chain joins TRBV12-5 and TRBJ2-5; 7 nucleotides align to TRBD2. Trimming cost V 0 bases and J 4 bases; bases outside gene matches: 2. Germline V lookup: CDR1 LGHNT, CDR2 FRNRAP. The CDR3 contains 14 residues. The CDR3 region is CASGLVTSPETQYF. In DNA form, the CDR3 reads TGTGCTAGTGGTTTGGTGACTAGCCCAGAGACCCAGTACTTC.

This clonotype came up a few times. For the CDR3, the DNA is TGCAGCGGGACTAGCGGGAGCAATGAGCAGTTCTTC. Protein: CSGTSGSNEQFF. V and J are TRBV29-1 and TRBJ2-1, with 13 bases matching TRBD2. V lost 7 bases to trimming and J lost 6 bases; unmatched junction nucleotides: 0. CDR1 and CDR2 (germline): SQVTM, ANQGSEA. The CDR3 is 12 amino acids.

In this sample, this clonotype turned up a few times. This chain uses TRBV3-1 with TRBJ2-3; no clear D. The CDR3 runs to 12 residues. V was clipped by 4 bases and J by 8 bases, with 10 bases between them. CDR1 and CDR2 (germline): LGHDT, YNNKEL (reference sequence). CDR3 loop: CASSLRSGTQYF. The CDR3 DNA reads as TGTGCCAGCAGCCTCCGGTCGGGTACGCAGTATTTT.

This clonotype has just a few counts. The J gene is TRBJ2-3, the V gene TRBV12-3 or TRBV12-4; D is ambiguous. Between the trimmed V and J ends, which lost 5 bases and 3 bases, there was a span of 15 bases. This CDR3 is 15 amino acids long. CDR3 bases: TGTGCCAGCAGTCAAGGACCCTCTGGAACAGATACGCAGTATTTT. Its protein product is CASSQGPSGTDTQYF.

To note about this clonotype: Here the CDR3 omits its conserved ending phenylalanine or tryptophan, so a read error is the likely source. The chain recombines TRBV15 with TRBJ2-3, with TRBD2 matching over 8 bases. After removal of 5 bases from V and 2 bases from J, the junction contained 9 bases not matched to a gene. The CDR3 totals 16 residues. Germline loops: CDR1 LNHNV, CDR2 YYDKDF (reference sequence). CDR3 amino acids: CATSPERESSTDTQYL. The CDR3, as DNA: TGTGCCACCAGCCCGGAGCGGGAGAGCTCCACAGATACGCAGTATTTG.

The chain combines TRBV5-1 with TRBJ1-1, with TRBD1 as a possible D gene (5 bases). The V and J ends lost 0 bases and 3 bases respectively, with 15 bases between them. Germline CDR1 reads SGHRS; CDR2 reads YFSETQ. This CDR3 is 16 amino acids long. CDR3 residues: CASSLGGVDHYTEAFF. The CDR3 nucleotides are TGCGCCAGCAGCTTGGGAGGGGTCGATCACTACACTGAAGCTTTCTTT. The whole variable domain, filled in from reference TRBV5-1 and TRBJ1-1, reads KAGVTQTPRYLIKTRGQQVTLSCSPISGHRSVSWYQQTPGQGLQFLFEYFSETQRNKGNFPGRFSGRQFSNSRSEMNVSTLELGDSALYLCASSLGGVDHYTEAFFGQGTRLTVV.

V is TRBV5-1 and J is TRBJ2-2; TRBD1 matches at 9 bases. Trimming cost V 4 bases and J 5 bases; bases outside gene matches: 6. Germline lookup yields CDR1 SGHRS and CDR2 YFSETQ. This CDR3 contains 15 residues. CDR3 sequence reads: CASSAGQGGTGELFF. The DNA of the CDR3 is TGCGCCAGCAGCGCGGGACAGGGTGGTACCGGGGAGCTGTTTTTT.

The chain joins TRBV10-3 to TRBJ2-5, with D uncertain. The CDR3 contains 11 residues. Germline V CDR1 and CDR2: ENHRY, SYGVKD. Trimming stripped 2 bases from V and 13 bases from J, with 11 bases between. The CDR3 coding sequence is TGTGCCATCAGTGAGGGGCCAAGGAGGTACTTC. Amino acid sequence: CAISEGPRRYF.

This chain joins TRBV12-5 and TRBJ1-5; 8 bases fit TRBD1. The CDR3 has 14 residues. The J segment lost 2 bases and the V segment lost 7 bases, leaving 4 bases of the junction unmatched. CDR1 and CDR2 from the germline V gene are LGHNT and FRNRAP. CDR3 DNA: TGTGCTAGTGTCAGGGGGCAGGGCAATCAGCCCCAGCATTTT. Translated, it gives CASVRGQGNQPQHF.

CDR3 in amino acids: CASTDSRGGAKNIQYF. In DNA form, the CDR3 reads TGTGCCAGCACCGACAGTCGCGGGGGGGCCAAAAACATTCAGTACTTC. V is TRBV12-3 or TRBV12-4 and J is TRBJ2-4; TRBD2 matches at 8 bases. The trim removed 7 bases at V and 1 base at J, leaving 9 bases unmatched. This CDR3 is built from 16 residues.

J is TRBJ1-2 and V is TRBV25-1; D is unresolved. V shed 3 bases and J shed 8 bases, with 16 bases lying between them. The CDR3 spans 14 residues. Germline lookup yields CDR1 MGHDK and CDR2 SYGVNS. CDR3: CASSDSGRSLGYTF. The CDR3 DNA follows: TGTGCCAGCAGTGACTCCGGGAGATCCCTGGGCTACACCTTC.